The 30 T cell receptor beta chains below come from one sample, sequenced in a study of T cells in Graves' hyperthyroidism and ophthalmopathy. Amplification of TCR beta CDR3 regions used RNA as the template. The HTBI primer set drove a first-round RT-PCR of the TCR CDR3. A single record per CDR3 protein comes from TCRdb applying MiXCR to the multiplex PCR reads. Among approximately 620,000 distinct CDR3 sequences listed, about 15% were seen once. Sequenced: blood. Receptors originate from a woman younger than 45 with Graves' hyperthyroidism that later progressed to Graves' ophthalmopathy.

This clonotype was counted many times. The chain links TRBV5-1 to TRBJ1-1; D is ambiguous. Germline V gene sequence: CDR1 SGHRS, CDR2 YFSETQ. The CDR3 is 13 residues long. Trimming took off 2 bases at V and 2 bases at J, with 7 bases between the two ends. The DNA for the CDR3 is TGCGCCAGCAGCTTTAATTTCAACACTGAAGCTTTCTTT. Translation: CASSFNFNTEAFF.

This clonotype has at least ten counts. The chain links TRBV10-3 to TRBJ2-7; TRBD2 agrees at 14 bases. The length of the CDR3 is 15 residues. V was clipped by 4 bases and J by 4 bases; unmatched bases: 3. Germline V gene sequence: CDR1 ENHRY, CDR2 SYGVKD. The CDR3 DNA is TGTGCCATCAGTGGGACTAGCGGGAGGCTTTACGAGCAGTACTTC. It encodes CAISGTSGRLYEQYF.

The V call is TRBV28, the J call TRBJ1-2; possibly TRBD1 for D (6 bases). The germline V gene has CDR1 MDHEN and CDR2 SYDVKM. Trimming cost V 2 bases and J 5 bases, with 15 bases left between them. The length of the CDR3 is 15 residues. The CDR3 bases are TGTGCCAGCAGTTTAATACCGGGGGCAGGTTATGGCTACACCTTC. This encodes CASSLIPGAGYGYTF.

This clonotype was found a few times. This rearrangement joins TRBV18 to TRBJ2-2, with D perhaps matching TRBD2 (5 bases). Between the trimmed V and J ends, which lost 5 bases and 2 bases, there was a span of 15 bases. The germline V gene encodes CDR1 KGHSH and CDR2 LQKENI. The CDR3 extends over 16 amino acids. This chain's CDR3 is CASSYQQRGNTGELFF. The CDR3 bases are TGTGCCAGCTCATACCAGCAACGGGGTAACACCGGGGAGCTGTTTTTT.

Many counts were recorded for this clonotype. V gene TRBV2 combines with J gene TRBJ2-1; no definite D call. Trimming took off 4 bases at V and 7 bases at J, with 11 bases between the two ends. Germline V lookup: CDR1 SNHLY, CDR2 FYNNEI. There are 13 residues in the CDR3. CDR3 sequence reads: CASSVGRMNEQFF. CDR3 bases: TGTGCCAGCAGTGTAGGGCGGATGAATGAGCAGTTCTTC.

The table lists this clonotype with many counts. CDR3 sequence: CATSDSGKQETQYF. The CDR3 DNA reads TGTGCCACCAGTGATTCAGGGAAACAAGAGACCCAGTACTTC. The J gene is TRBJ2-5, the V gene TRBV24-1; a weak D match, TRBD1 (5 bases). CDR1 and CDR2 from the germline V gene are KGHDR and SFDVKD. The CDR3 contains 14 residues. Between the trimmed V and J ends, which lost 2 bases and 2 bases, there was a span of 8 bases.

This clonotype was counted at least ten times. This chain uses TRBV2 with TRBJ2-7; D may be TRBD1 (5 bases). Germline V gene data show CDR1 as SNHLY and CDR2 as FYNNEI. V was clipped by 5 bases and J by 2 bases, with 13 bases between them. This CDR3 comprises 14 residues. In DNA, the CDR3 is TGTGCCAGCAGTTCGACAGCCCGTACCTACGAGCAGTACTTC. Translating it yields CASSSTARTYEQYF.

This clonotype showed up many times. The chain uses TRBV19 and TRBJ1-5; D call uncertain. V lost 1 base and J lost 2, with 15 bases in between. The CDR3 is made up of 17 amino acids. CDR1 and CDR2 from the germline V gene are LNHDA and SQIVND (reference sequence). CDR3 loop: CASSIAFPSQGNQPQHF. CDR3 sequence (DNA): TGTGCCAGTAGTATAGCGTTCCCCTCGCAGGGCAATCAGCCCCAGCATTTT.

This clonotype was observed at least ten times. J is TRBJ1-1 and V is TRBV14, with D possibly matching TRBD1 (6 bases). Germline assignment: CDR1 SGHDN and CDR2 FVKESK. Trimming cost V 0 bases and J 1 base, with 12 bases left between them. The CDR3 has 16 residues. This CDR3 reads CASSQDVPGANTEAFF. CDR3 DNA: TGTGCCAGCAGCCAAGATGTACCGGGGGCGAACACTGAAGCTTTCTTT.

There are many counts of this clonotype. The chain has TRBV6-1 and TRBJ1-1; possible D gene TRBD1, 5 bases. With 3 bases removed from V and 1 base from J, the gap between germline ends came to 12 bases. The length of the CDR3 is 15 residues. Germline V gene lookup returns CDR1 MNHNS and CDR2 SASEGT. CDR3 bases: TGTGCCAGCAGTGACTCGGGGGTCGCGAACACTGAAGCTTTCTTT. Residues: CASSDSGVANTEAFF.

This clonotype appeared a few times. A read error may be the cause here, since a much bigger clone is one base away. The chain combines TRBV6-1 with TRBJ1-1; D is unresolved. The CDR3 covers 13 residues. Between the trimmed V and J ends, which lost 3 bases and 6 bases, there was a span of 11 bases. Germline values: CDR1 MNHNS, CDR2 SASEGT. The CDR3 nucleotides are TGTGCCAGCAGTGACCCGGACCAACCTGAAGCTTTCTTT. Translated, it gives CASSDPDQPEAFF.

The rearrangement joins TRBV20-1 to TRBJ2-3; 8 bases map to TRBD2. With V trimmed by 0 bases and J by 2 bases, 7 bases remained unmatched. This CDR3 is 16 amino acids long. Germline CDR1 reads DFQATT; CDR2 reads SNEGSKA (reference sequence). The chain's CDR3 is CSARDTVAGITDTQYF. DNA of the CDR3: TGCAGTGCTAGAGATACGGTAGCGGGAATCACAGATACGCAGTATTTT.

This clonotype appeared many times. The chain couples TRBV28 to TRBJ1-1, with D perhaps matching TRBD1 (5 bases). Trimming left V 2 bases short and J 1 base short, with 14 bases between. The CDR3 has 16 amino acids. Per the germline V gene, CDR1 is MDHEN and CDR2 is SYDVKM. The chain's CDR3 is CASSLPPSQGNTEAFF. CDR3 coding DNA: TGTGCCAGCAGTTTACCCCCATCGCAGGGGAACACTGAAGCTTTCTTT.

At least ten counts were recorded for this clonotype. The genes are TRBV27 and TRBJ2-5, with 7 bases lining up with TRBD1. The V and J ends lost 8 bases and 1 base, in that order; junction bases with no gene match: 10. The CDR3 is made up of 15 amino acids. Germline V gene sequence: CDR1 MNHEY, CDR2 SMNVEV (reference sequence). CDR3 protein: CASSDNGQAQETQYF. For the CDR3, the DNA is TGTGCCAGCTCCGATAACGGACAGGCCCAAGAGACCCAGTACTTC.

This clonotype came up many times. The gene calls are TRBV13 and TRBJ1-4; TRBD1 agrees at 7 bases. The J segment lost 4 bases and the V segment lost 1 base, leaving 3 bases of the junction unmatched. The CDR3 runs 15 residues. CDR1 is PRHDT and CDR2 is FYEKMQ in the germline V gene (reference sequence). In nucleotides, the CDR3 is TGTGCCAGCAGCTTAGCGGGGGACAGTAATGAAAAACTGTTTTTT. This sequence encodes CASSLAGDSNEKLFF.

As concerns this clonotype: This may be a read error: a much more frequent sequence differs by one nucleotide. This chain joins TRBV7-9 and TRBJ2-5, with D uncertain. Germline CDR1 reads SEHNR; CDR2 reads FQNEAQ (reference sequence). Trimming removed 5 bases at V and 9 bases at J, with 13 bases between. The CDR3 runs to 12 residues. The CDR3 coding sequence is TGTGCCAGCAGCATCCGAGGAGTGGCCCAGTACTTC. Encoded protein: CASSIRGVAQYF.

The chain employs TRBV10-3 and TRBJ1-1; 9 bases are a match to TRBD1. Trimming took 7 bases from V and 5 from J; bases not matched to a gene: 8. CDR3 size: 14 residues. Germline CDR1 ENHRY, CDR2 SYGVKD. CDR3 in amino acids: CAIIGPTGGTEAFF. CDR3 in DNA: TGTGCCATCATTGGACCGACAGGGGGAACTGAAGCTTTCTTT.

This clonotype was counted many times. This chain connects TRBV28 to TRBJ1-1, with 8 bases fitting TRBD1. Germline assignment: CDR1 MDHEN and CDR2 SYDVKM. The CDR3 runs to 15 residues. J was trimmed by 1 base and V by 5 bases; bases with no gene match: 6. CDR3 DNA sequence: TGTGCCAGCAGTAACCAGGGGGCTTCGAACACTGAAGCTTTCTTT. Its translation is CASSNQGASNTEAFF. The variable domain in full, completed from reference TRBV28 and TRBJ1-1, reads DVKVTQSSRYLVKRTGEKVFLECVQDMDHENMFWYRQDPGLGLRLIYFSYDVKMKEKGDIPEGYSVSREKKERFSLILESASTNQTSMYLCASSNQGASNTEAFFGQGTRLTVV.

CDR3 sequence: CASGVLMAEKLFF. The CDR3 nucleotides are TGTGCCAGCGGTGTCCTCATGGCGGAAAAACTGTTTTTT. This rearrangement joins TRBV2 to TRBJ1-4; D gene ambiguous. Germline CDR1 is SNHLY and CDR2 is FYNNEI. The CDR3 loop spans 13 amino acids. With 8 bases removed from V and 8 bases from J, the gap between germline ends came to 15 bases.

At least ten counts were recorded for this clonotype. The chain combines TRBV11-1 with TRBJ2-7; possibly TRBD1 for D (6 bases). Germline V gene lookup returns CDR1 SGHAT and CDR2 FQDESV (reference sequence). Trimming took off 0 bases at V and 5 bases at J, with 11 bases between the two ends. The CDR3 covers 14 residues. CDR3 residues: CASSLATGQDEQYF. DNA for the CDR3: TGTGCCAGCAGCTTAGCGACAGGCCAAGACGAGCAGTACTTC.

The chain carries TRBV13 and TRBJ1-1; 10 nucleotides align to TRBD1. The CDR3 sequence is 15 residues long. Germline lookup yields CDR1 PRHDT and CDR2 FYEKMQ (reference sequence). The trim removed 5 bases at V and 4 bases at J, leaving 7 bases unmatched. CDR3 bases: TGTGCCAGCAGCGTCAGACAGGGGGCGGGCACTGAAGCTTTCTTT. Its protein product is CASSVRQGAGTEAFF.

At least ten counts were recorded for this clonotype. This chain joins TRBV7-2 and TRBJ1-2; D unresolved. Per germline, CDR1 SGHTA and CDR2 FQGNSA. The V end lost 1 base, the J end lost 1 base, and 7 bases lay between the germline ends. The CDR3 loop spans 14 amino acids. The chain's CDR3 is CASSLEYYNYGYTF. CDR3 nucleotides: TGTGCCAGCAGCTTAGAGTACTATAACTATGGCTACACCTTC.

This clonotype was observed at least ten times. V gene TRBV28 combines with J gene TRBJ2-1, with D tentatively TRBD2 (6 bases). V was clipped by 6 bases and J by 6 bases, with 15 bases between them. This CDR3 has 14 amino acids. Germline V gene lookup returns CDR1 MDHEN and CDR2 SYDVKM. DNA of the CDR3: TGTGCCAGCAGCCCCGGAGGGTCGAGCAATGAGCAGTTCTTC. It is translated as CASSPGGSSNEQFF.

V is TRBV10-3 and J is TRBJ1-4; D perhaps matches TRBD1 (6 bases). CDR3 size: 17 residues. Looked up from germline, CDR1 is ENHRY and CDR2 is SYGVKD. Trimming stripped 0 bases from V and 7 bases from J, with 18 bases between. The CDR3 sequence is CAISESVSGGLGEKLFF. DNA for the CDR3: TGTGCCATCAGTGAGTCCGTTTCTGGGGGGCTGGGTGAAAAACTGTTTTTT.

This clonotype was detected a few times. Possible read error: a much larger clone is one base away. V usage is TRBV29-1 and J usage is TRBJ1-2, with 7 bases lining up with TRBD1. Germline CDR1 SQVTM, CDR2 ANQGSEA. There are 13 residues in the CDR3. V lost 4 bases and J lost 4; bases outside the gene matches: 6. The CDR3 DNA reads TGCAGCGTTGGGGGCAGGGGGGTCTATGGCTACACCTTC. This sequence encodes CSVGGRGVYGYTF.

This clonotype was seen many times. The J gene is TRBJ2-7, the V gene TRBV4-1; tentatively, D is TRBD1 (5 bases). Looked up from germline, CDR1 is MGHRA and CDR2 is YSYEKL. With 4 bases removed from V and 3 bases from J, the gap between germline ends came to 16 bases. This CDR3 spans 15 amino acids. The CDR3 region is CASSRGHLGDYEQYF. For the CDR3, the DNA is TGCGCCAGCAGCCGCGGACACTTAGGGGACTACGAGCAGTACTTC.

This clonotype has ten or more counts. This chain connects TRBV30 to TRBJ2-1, with D tentatively TRBD2 (6 bases). Trimming stripped 0 bases from V and 9 bases from J, with 12 bases between. Germline CDR1 reads GTSNPN; CDR2 reads SVGIG (reference sequence). The CDR3 runs 13 residues. The CDR3 loop is CAWSVGGVGEQFF. CDR3 nucleotides: TGTGCCTGGAGTGTTGGAGGGGTCGGTGAGCAGTTCTTC.

Many counts were recorded for this clonotype. J is TRBJ2-5 and V is TRBV9; D gene unclear. Trimming left V 0 bases short and J 4 bases short, with 13 bases between. The germline V gene has CDR1 SGDLS and CDR2 YYNGEE. This CDR3 region has 15 residues. CDR3 amino acids: CASSVEASIGETQYF. The CDR3 nucleotides are TGTGCCAGCAGCGTAGAGGCCAGCATTGGAGAGACCCAGTACTTC.

This clonotype was picked up many times. The gene calls are TRBV12-3 or TRBV12-4 and TRBJ1-2; TRBD1 might be the D (5 bases). Trimming removed 8 bases from V and 1 base from J, with 14 bases in between. This CDR3 has 14 amino acids. In DNA form, the CDR3 reads TGTGCCAGCCCCACTGGGGACGGTAACTATGGCTACACCTTC. This encodes CASPTGDGNYGYTF.

This sequence joins TRBV2 and TRBJ2-1; D gene unclear. The CDR3 has 14 amino acids. Germline loops: CDR1 SNHLY, CDR2 FYNNEI. V lost 8 bases and J lost 6, with 17 bases in between. The CDR3 loop is CASLRHALLNEQFF. The CDR3 region has the DNA TGTGCCAGCTTAAGACATGCCCTACTCAATGAGCAGTTCTTC.